Listed below are T cell receptor beta chains from one sample, sequenced in a study of siplizumab effects on memory and regulatory T cells. Assay used: immunoSEQ multiplex PCR; TCRdb lists only in-frame clones, some missing. The sample has around 100,000 clones, nearly 95% seen once. Material for sequencing was Tregs sorted from blood. The receptors come from a human donor in good health. Both conserved end residues are part of each CDR3. A D gene is named only where the DNA matches it firmly. The listing skips clone size in some rows; elsewhere it reads once, few, many or a size class.

D gene: NA
V gene: TRBV27
J gene: TRBJ1-2
clone size: NA
CDR3 length: 13
CDR3 DNA: TGTGCCAGCAGTCGGACAGTTAACTATGGCTACACCTTC
CDR3 protein: CASSRTVNYGYTF

D gene: NA
V gene: TRBV19
J gene: TRBJ1-5
clone size: NA
CDR3 length: 15
CDR3 DNA: TGTGCCAGTAGTATAGGGCCAGGGGGCAATCAGCCCCAGCATTTT
CDR3 protein: CASSIGPGGNQPQHF

D gene: NA
V gene: TRBV14
J gene: TRBJ1-1
clone size: NA
CDR3 length: 17
CDR3 DNA: TGTGCCAGCAGTTATAAACCGGGGGGCCCATCGAACACTGAAGCTTTCTTT
CDR3 protein: CASSYKPGGPSNTEAFF

D gene: NA
V gene: TRBV11-2
J gene: TRBJ1-1
clone size: NA
CDR3 length: 15
CDR3 DNA: TGTGCCAGCAGCTTACGAGTAGGGTTGAACACTGAAGCTTTCTTT
CDR3 protein: CASSLRVGLNTEAFF

D gene: TRBD2
V gene: TRBV5-1
J gene: TRBJ2-5
clone size: once
CDR3 length: 14
CDR3 DNA: TGCGCCAGCAGCCCGGGAGGGTTTGGAGAGACCCAGTACTTC
CDR3 protein: CASSPGGFGETQYF

D gene: TRBD1
V gene: TRBV19
J gene: TRBJ2-1
clone size: NA
CDR3 length: 16
CDR3 DNA: TGTGCCAGTAGTAAACTCCGACAGGGTGTCGGCAATGAGCAGTTCTTC
CDR3 protein: CASSKLRQGVGNEQFF

D gene: NA
V gene: TRBV7-8
J gene: TRBJ1-2
clone size: NA
CDR3 length: 12
CDR3 DNA: TGTGCCAGCAGCCTGGGGGGGTATGGCTACACCTTC
CDR3 protein: CASSLGGYGYTF

D gene: NA
V gene: TRBV7-2
J gene: TRBJ2-3
clone size: NA
CDR3 length: 15
CDR3 DNA: TGTGCCAGCAGCTTAACCGGGTATCTGTTGGGTACGCAGTATTTT
CDR3 protein: CASSLTGYLLGTQYF

D gene: NA
V gene: TRBV6-5
J gene: TRBJ1-2
clone size: NA
CDR3 length: 13
CDR3 DNA: TGTGCCAGCAGTTACGGTATGGGGTATGGCTACACCTTC
CDR3 protein: CASSYGMGYGYTF

D gene: NA
V gene: TRBV6-6
J gene: TRBJ1-2
clone size: NA
CDR3 length: 14
CDR3 DNA: TGTGCCAGCAGTTACCAGACAGATAACTATGGCTACACCTTC
CDR3 protein: CASSYQTDNYGYTF

D gene: NA
V gene: TRBV6-5
J gene: TRBJ2-7
clone size: once
CDR3 length: 14
CDR3 DNA: TGTGCCAGCAGGGGGGCGAGGTCTTCACACGAGCAGTACTTC
CDR3 protein: CASRGARSSHEQYF

D gene: NA
V gene: TRBV11-2
J gene: TRBJ1-3
clone size: NA
CDR3 length: 16
CDR3 DNA: TGTGCCAGCAGCCTGCCGGGGACACCAACTCGAAACACCATATATTTT
CDR3 protein: CASSLPGTPTRNTIYF

D gene: NA
V gene: TRBV15
J gene: TRBJ1-2
clone size: NA
CDR3 length: 11
CDR3 DNA: TGTGCCACCAGACTCGGACAAACCTACACCTTC
CDR3 protein: CATRLGQTYTF

D gene: NA
V gene: TRBV2
J gene: TRBJ2-5
clone size: once
CDR3 length: 15
CDR3 DNA: TGTGCCAGCCTAAGACAGGCGGGGATTGGAGAGACCCAGTACTTC
CDR3 protein: CASLRQAGIGETQYF

D gene: TRBD1
V gene: TRBV5-1
J gene: TRBJ1-1
clone size: NA
CDR3 length: 15
CDR3 DNA: TGCGCCAGCAGCGGACGGACAGGAAAGAACACTGAAGCTTTCTTT
CDR3 protein: CASSGRTGKNTEAFF

D gene: TRBD1
V gene: TRBV5-1
J gene: TRBJ2-5
clone size: many
CDR3 length: 15
CDR3 DNA: TGCGCCAGCAGCTCTGGACAGGGGGTGGGAGAGACCCAGTACTTC
CDR3 protein: CASSSGQGVGETQYF

D gene: NA
V gene: TRBV11-3
J gene: TRBJ2-2
clone size: NA
CDR3 length: 16
CDR3 DNA: TGTGCCAGCAGCGACCTAGGTCGGGGAAACACCGGGGAGCTGTTTTTT
CDR3 protein: CASSDLGRGNTGELFF

D gene: NA
V gene: TRBV7-6
J gene: TRBJ1-4
clone size: NA
CDR3 length: 15
CDR3 DNA: TGTGCCAGCAGCTTAGACCCAGAGCAGCCCGAAAAACTGTTTTTT
CDR3 protein: CASSLDPEQPEKLFF

D gene: NA
V gene: TRBV6-1
J gene: TRBJ2-5
clone size: NA
CDR3 length: 14
CDR3 DNA: TGTGCCAGCAGCCATCAGTTGTACCAAGAGACCCAGTACTTC
CDR3 protein: CASSHQLYQETQYF

D gene: NA
V gene: TRBV5-1
J gene: TRBJ2-3
clone size: once
CDR3 length: 17
CDR3 DNA: TGCGCCAGCAGCTTGACATCCCGGGGGTTTGGGGCAGATACGCAGTATTTT
CDR3 protein: CASSLTSRGFGADTQYF

D gene: NA
V gene: TRBV7-8
J gene: TRBJ1-2
clone size: NA
CDR3 length: 13
CDR3 DNA: TGTGCCAGCAGCTTAGGCTGGGAGTCTGGCTACACCTTC
CDR3 protein: CASSLGWESGYTF

D gene: NA
V gene: TRBV5-4
J gene: TRBJ1-2
clone size: once
CDR3 length: 15
CDR3 DNA: TGTGCCAGCAGCTCGGGCGCCGGGACAATCTATGGCTACACCTTC
CDR3 protein: CASSSGAGTIYGYTF

D gene: TRBD1
V gene: TRBV7-9
J gene: TRBJ1-1
clone size: NA
CDR3 length: 14
CDR3 DNA: TGTGCCAGCAGACCCCGACAGGGTGGCACTGAAGCTTTCTTT
CDR3 protein: CASRPRQGGTEAFF

D gene: TRBD2
V gene: TRBV7-9
J gene: TRBJ2-5
clone size: NA
CDR3 length: 16
CDR3 DNA: TGTGCCAGCAGCCAACCTAGCGGGAGGACCCAAGAGACCCAGTACTTC
CDR3 protein: CASSQPSGRTQETQYF

D gene: TRBD1
V gene: TRBV11-3
J gene: TRBJ1-1
clone size: NA
CDR3 length: 15
CDR3 DNA: TGTGCCAGCAGTCCAATCCCCACAGGGGCGGCTGAAGCTTTCTTT
CDR3 protein: CASSPIPTGAAEAFF

D gene: NA
V gene: TRBV4-2
J gene: TRBJ2-5
clone size: NA
CDR3 length: 14
CDR3 DNA: TGTGCCAGCAGCCAATGGAGGGGGCAAGAGACCCAGTACTTC
CDR3 protein: CASSQWRGQETQYF

D gene: NA
V gene: TRBV30
J gene: TRBJ2-2
clone size: NA
CDR3 length: 12
CDR3 DNA: TGTGCCTGGAGTGTACACACCGGGGAGCTGTTTTTT
CDR3 protein: CAWSVHTGELFF